This T cell receptor beta chain was recorded in a study of shared clonotypes between healthy human individuals. Details on this clone: Its antigen is unidentified.

Evenly divided among several immunoSEQ plates was the genomic DNA of each subset. Profiling relied on immunoSEQ multiplex PCR, and the TCRdb table lists in-frame clones only, not all of them. The sample consists of about 2 million clones, 95% of them appearing once. The CDR3 is 12 residues long. Trimming removed 10 bases at V and 3 bases at J, with 13 bases between. Per germline, CDR1 MNHNS and CDR2 SASEGT. Whole-study findings and limits: Naive subsets tended to show greater estimated richness than memory subsets.

The material sequenced was naive CD4+ T cells sorted from blood. Subset indicated: CD45RA+ positively selected. This sequence originates from a man between 18 and 35 years old in good health. This sequence joins TRBV6-1 and TRBJ2-7; no clear D gene. CDR3 coding DNA: TGTGCCACCAGCCTCCGTCTCTACGAGCAGTACTTC. Translating it yields CATSLRLYEQYF.